This TCR beta chain was profiled in a study of T cell responses to AZD1222 COVID-19 vaccine. Sequencing used immunoSEQ multiplex PCR; TCRdb keeps in-frame clones, though not all of them. The sample has 95,000 or so clones, about 89% seen once. V dropped 0 bases and J dropped 2 bases, with 5 bases sitting between them. Per germline, CDR1 MDHEN and CDR2 SYDVKM. The CDR3 runs to 13 residues. Concerning this clone itself: Its target is not known.

General study points: Reportedly, close to half of spike-specific TCRs are directed against unmutated variant regions. Recipients of two AZD1222 doses showed rising Spike-specific TCR breadth and depth. White British donors predominated, females outnumbered males, and clonal diversity was possibly underestimated.

Investigators merged groups given second doses at roughly 4 or roughly 12 weeks. The V and J genes are TRBV28 and TRBJ2-7; D remains unclear. The input for sequencing was peripheral blood, taken 28 days after the second AZD1222 dose. This clonotype originated in an adult who received the AZD1222 COVID-19 vaccine. CDR3 in amino acids: CASSLWAAYEQYF. The CDR3 DNA reads as TGTGCCAGCAGTTTATGGGCCGCCTACGAGCAGTACTTC.